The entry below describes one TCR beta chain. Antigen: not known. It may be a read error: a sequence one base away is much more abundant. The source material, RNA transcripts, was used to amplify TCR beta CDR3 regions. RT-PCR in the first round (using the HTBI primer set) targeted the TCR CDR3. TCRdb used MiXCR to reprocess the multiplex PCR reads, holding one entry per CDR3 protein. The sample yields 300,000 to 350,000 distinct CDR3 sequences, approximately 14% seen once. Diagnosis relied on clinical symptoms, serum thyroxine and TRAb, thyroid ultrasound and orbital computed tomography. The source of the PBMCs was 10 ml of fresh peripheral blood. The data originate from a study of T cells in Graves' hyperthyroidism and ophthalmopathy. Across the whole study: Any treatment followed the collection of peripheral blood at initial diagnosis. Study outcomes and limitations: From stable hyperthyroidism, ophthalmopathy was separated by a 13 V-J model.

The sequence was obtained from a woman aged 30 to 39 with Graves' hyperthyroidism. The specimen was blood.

The CDR3 spells CASSLSPTPNQETQYF. CDR3 coding DNA: TGTGCCAGCAGTTTAAGCCCAACTCCAAACCAAGAGACCCAGTACTTC. J is TRBJ2-5 and V is TRBV28; D is ambiguous. Trimming stripped 2 bases from V and 0 bases from J, with 13 bases between. The CDR3 runs to 16 residues. Germline lookup yields CDR1 MDHEN and CDR2 SYDVKM.